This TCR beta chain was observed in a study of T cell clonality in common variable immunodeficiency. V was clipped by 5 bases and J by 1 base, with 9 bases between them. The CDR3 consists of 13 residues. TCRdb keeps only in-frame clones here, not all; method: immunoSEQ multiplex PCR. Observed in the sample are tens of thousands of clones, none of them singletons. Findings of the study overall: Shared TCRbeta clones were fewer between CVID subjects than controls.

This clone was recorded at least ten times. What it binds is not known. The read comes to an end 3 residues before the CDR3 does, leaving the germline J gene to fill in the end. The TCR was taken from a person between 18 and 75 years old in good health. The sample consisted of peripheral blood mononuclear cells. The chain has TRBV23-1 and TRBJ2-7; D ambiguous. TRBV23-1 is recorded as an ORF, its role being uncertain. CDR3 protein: CASSKAWSYEQYF. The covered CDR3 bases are TGCGCCAGCAGTAAAGCCTGGTCCTACGAG.